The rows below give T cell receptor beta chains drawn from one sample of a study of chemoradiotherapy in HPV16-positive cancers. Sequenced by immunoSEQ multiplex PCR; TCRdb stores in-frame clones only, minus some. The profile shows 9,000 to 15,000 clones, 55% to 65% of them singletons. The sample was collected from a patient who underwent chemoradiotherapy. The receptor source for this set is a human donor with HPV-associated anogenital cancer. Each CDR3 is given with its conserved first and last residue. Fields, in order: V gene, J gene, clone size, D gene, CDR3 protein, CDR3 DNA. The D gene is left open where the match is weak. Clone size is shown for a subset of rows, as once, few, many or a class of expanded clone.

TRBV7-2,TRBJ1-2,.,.,CASSLSRGPPHGYTF,TGTGCCAGCAGCTTATCGCGGGGGCCACCTCATGGCTACACCTTC
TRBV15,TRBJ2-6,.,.,CATSRVRTADSGANVLTF,TGTGCCACCAGCAGAGTTCGGACAGCTGACTCTGGGGCCAACGTCCTGACTTTC
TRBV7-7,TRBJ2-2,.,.,CASSRFRLRRRGENTGELFF,TGTGCTAGCAGCCGGTTTAGGCTTCGCCGCAGGGGGGAAAACACCGGGGAGCTGTTTTTT
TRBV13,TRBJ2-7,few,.,CASSRGLPGYEQYF,TGTGCCAGCAGTCGGGGCCTTCCGGGGTACGAGCAGTACTTC
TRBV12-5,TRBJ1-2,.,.,CASGLLGGNYGYTF,TGTGCTAGTGGTTTACTTGGAGGGAACTATGGCTACACCTTC
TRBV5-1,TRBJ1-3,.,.,CASSSGGEGNTIYF,TGCGCCAGCAGCTCCGGAGGGGAAGGAAACACCATATATTTT
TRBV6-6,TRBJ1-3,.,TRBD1,CASRKTGALSGNTIYF,TGTGCCAGCAGGAAGACAGGGGCCCTCTCTGGAAACACCATATATTTT
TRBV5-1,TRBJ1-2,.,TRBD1,CASSFTGGAEGYTF,TGCGCCAGCAGCTTCACAGGGGGCGCGGAGGGCTACACCTTC
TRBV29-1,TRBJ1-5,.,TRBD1,CSVSEGGRNQPQHF,TGCAGCGTTTCAGAAGGGGGCCGGAATCAGCCCCAGCATTTT
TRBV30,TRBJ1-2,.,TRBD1,CAWSGDRGTRGYTF,TGTGCCTGGTCAGGGGACAGGGGGACTCGTGGCTACACCTTC
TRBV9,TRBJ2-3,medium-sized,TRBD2,CASSVSGGGADTQYF,TGTGCCAGCAGCGTGAGCGGGGGTGGTGCAGATACGCAGTATTTT
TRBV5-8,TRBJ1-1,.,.,CASSLVEAFF,TGTGCCAGCAGCTTGGTAGAAGCTTTCTTT
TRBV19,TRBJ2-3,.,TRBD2,CASSKKRGIITDTQYF,TGTGCCAGTAGTAAAAAGCGGGGGATAATAACAGATACGCAGTATTTT
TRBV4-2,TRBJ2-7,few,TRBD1,CASSQEGTGTYEQYF,TGTGCCAGCAGCCAAGAGGGGACAGGGACCTACGAGCAGTACTTC
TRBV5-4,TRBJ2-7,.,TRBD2,CASTLGGGSYEQYF,TGTGCCAGCACCCTAGGCGGGGGATCCTACGAGCAGTACTTC
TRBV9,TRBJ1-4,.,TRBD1,CASSPGGSREKLFF,TGTGCCAGCAGCCCAGGGGGGAGTCGAGAAAAACTGTTTTTT
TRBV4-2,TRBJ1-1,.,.,CASSQEEGIWSEAFF,TGTGCCAGCAGCCAAGAGGAGGGGATTTGGTCTGAAGCTTTCTTT
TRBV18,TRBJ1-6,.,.,CASSPNGLSLHF,TGTGCCAGCTCACCGAACGGCCTTTCCCTCCACTTT
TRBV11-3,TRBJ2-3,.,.,CASSLGPSTDTQYF,TGTGCCAGCAGCTTAGGCCCTAGCACAGATACGCAGTATTTT
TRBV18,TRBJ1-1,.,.,CASSPSGAGNTEAFF,TGTGCCAGCTCACCATCAGGGGCTGGTAACACTGAAGCTTTCTTT
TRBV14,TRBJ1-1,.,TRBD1,CASSLRTGWDTEAFF,TGTGCCAGCAGCCTACGGACAGGGTGGGACACTGAAGCTTTCTTT
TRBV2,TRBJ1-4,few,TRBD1,CASSLQGAEEKLFF,TGTGCCAGCAGTTTACAGGGGGCTGAGGAAAAACTGTTTTTT
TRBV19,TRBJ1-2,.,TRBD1,CASTDRAKGLNYGYTF,TGTGCCAGTACCGACAGGGCAAAAGGTCTTAACTATGGCTACACCTTC
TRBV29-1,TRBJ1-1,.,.,CSASWAQNTEAFF,TGCAGCGCCTCTTGGGCCCAGAACACTGAAGCTTTCTTT
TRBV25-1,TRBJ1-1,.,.,CASSAVWAGKTEAFF,TGTGCCAGCAGTGCAGTTTGGGCAGGGAAGACTGAAGCTTTCTTT
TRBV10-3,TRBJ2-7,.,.,CAISGIKDSPTREQYF,TGTGCCATCAGTGGAATAAAAGACAGCCCAACTCGCGAGCAGTACTTC
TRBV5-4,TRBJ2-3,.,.,CASSLEGHFSSTDTQYF,TGTGCCAGCAGCTTGGAGGGACATTTCTCTAGCACAGATACGCAGTATTTT
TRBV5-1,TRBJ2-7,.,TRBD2,CASSSSGTYEQYF,TGCGCCAGCAGCTCTAGCGGAACCTACGAGCAGTACTTC
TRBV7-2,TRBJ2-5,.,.,CASSLVAGPQETQYF,TGTGCCAGCAGCTTAGTAGCCGGACCCCAAGAGACCCAGTACTTC
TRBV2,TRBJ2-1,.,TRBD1,CASSESAGGRGEQFF,TGTGCCAGCAGTGAGTCGGCAGGGGGCAGGGGTGAGCAGTTCTTC
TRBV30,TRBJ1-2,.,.,CACNRRTFYGYTF,TGTGCCTGTAACAGGAGAACCTTCTATGGCTACACCTTC
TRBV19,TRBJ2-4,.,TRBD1,CASSIGYRGSIAKNIQYF,TGTGCCAGTAGTATAGGTTACAGGGGATCCATAGCCAAAAACATTCAGTACTTC
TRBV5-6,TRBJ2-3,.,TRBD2,CASSLLAGASTDTQYF,TGTGCCAGCAGCTTACTAGCGGGGGCTAGCACAGATACGCAGTATTTT
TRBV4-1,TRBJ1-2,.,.,CASSQDPLRGRLGYGYTF,TGCGCCAGCAGCCAGGACCCCTTACGGGGCCGTCTTGGCTATGGCTACACCTTC
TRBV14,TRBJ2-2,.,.,CASSQPLGYYTGELFF,TGTGCCAGCAGCCAACCACTAGGGTATTACACCGGGGAGCTGTTTTTT
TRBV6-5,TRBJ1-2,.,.,CASSYSGPPGGGYTF,TGTGCCAGCAGTTACTCGGGGCCGCCGGGTGGAGGCTACACCTTC
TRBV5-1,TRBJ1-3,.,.,CASSLGQTTPADTIYF,TGCGCCAGCAGCTTGGGTCAGACGACGCCGGCTGACACCATATATTTT
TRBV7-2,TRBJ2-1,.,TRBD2,CASSYRVGGDHEQFF,TGTGCCAGCAGTTATCGCGTGGGGGGGGATCATGAGCAGTTCTTC
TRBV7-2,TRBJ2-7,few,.,CASSLDTGRVSYEQYF,TGTGCCAGCAGCTTAGATACGGGGAGAGTCTCCTACGAGCAGTACTTC
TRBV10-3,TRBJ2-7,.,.,CAIRRTETYEQYF,TGTGCCATCAGAAGGACAGAAACCTACGAGCAGTACTTC
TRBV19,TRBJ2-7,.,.,CASSLIWGPYEQYF,TGTGCCAGTAGTCTAATTTGGGGGCCCTACGAGCAGTACTTC
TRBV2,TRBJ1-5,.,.,CASTKVGPRQPQHF,TGTGCCAGCACCAAGGTAGGGCCCAGACAGCCCCAGCATTTT
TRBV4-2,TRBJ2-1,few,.,CASSQDPGDNEQFF,TGTGCCAGCAGCCAAGATCCAGGAGACAATGAGCAGTTCTTC
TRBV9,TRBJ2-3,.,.,CASSVERGTDTQYF,TGTGCCAGCAGCGTAGAGAGGGGAACAGATACGCAGTATTTT
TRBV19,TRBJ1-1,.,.,CASSQGRTEAFF,TGTGCCAGCTCACAGGGAAGAACTGAAGCTTTCTTT
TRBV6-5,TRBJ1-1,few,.,CASSVTGVTEAFF,TGTGCCAGCAGTGTTACAGGTGTCACTGAAGCTTTCTTT
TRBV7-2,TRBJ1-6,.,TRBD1,CASREGNRGNSPLHF,TGTGCCAGCAGAGAGGGAAACAGGGGGAATTCACCCCTCCACTTT
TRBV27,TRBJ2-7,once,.,CASSFSAGGGYEQYF,TGTGCCAGCAGTTTCTCGGCAGGAGGGGGATACGAGCAGTACTTC
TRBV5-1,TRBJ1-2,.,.,CASSDGSVYGYTF,TGCGCCAGCAGCGACGGATCTGTCTATGGCTACACCTTC
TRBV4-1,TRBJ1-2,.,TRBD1,CATGQGTSYTF,TGCGCCACGGGACAGGGGACAAGCTACACCTTC
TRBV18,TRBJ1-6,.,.,CASSPDPPANRYSPLHF,TGTGCCAGCTCACCTGATCCCCCCGCTAACAGGTATTCACCCCTCCACTTT
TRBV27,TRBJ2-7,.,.,CASSFTGPSYEQYF,TGTGCCAGCAGTTTTACCGGTCCGTCTTACGAGCAGTACTTC
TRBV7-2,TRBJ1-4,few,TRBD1,CASSLAGQANEKLFF,TGTGCCAGCAGCTTAGCTGGACAGGCTAATGAAAAACTGTTTTTT
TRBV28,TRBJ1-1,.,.,CASSRVGAAGAFF,TGTGCCAGCAGTCGGGTCGGGGCCGCGGGAGCTTTCTTT